This T cell receptor (beta chain) was captured by sequencing in a study of T cells in localized non-small cell lung cancer. General study findings and limits: Uninvolved adjacent lung showed higher T cell clonality than tumor.

As to this clone: Its matching antigen is unknown.

V gave up 5 bases and J gave up 3 bases; unmatched junction bases: 6. Germline CDR1 and CDR2: SGHDN and FVKESK. This CDR3 is 14 amino acids long. Clones were read by immunoSEQ multiplex PCR, and TCRdb kept only the in-frame ones, dropping some. Altogether 5,000 or so clones are present, 30% to 40% being singletons, with the ten largest covering 7.5% to 8%. The J gene is TRBJ1-1, the V gene TRBV14, with 7 positions matching TRBD1. The sequences come from lung tumor tissue, collected before any cancer treatment. This TCR was recovered from a female donor at least 60 years old with stage I lung adenocarcinoma. CDR3 sequence reads: CASSFLTGYTEAFF. Here the CDR3 DNA reads TGTGCCAGCAGCTTTCTGACAGGGTACACTGAAGCTTTCTTT. Together with reference TRBV14 and TRBJ1-1, the CDR3 gives the full variable domain: EAGVTQFPSHSVIEKGQTVTLRCDPISGHDNLYWYRRVMGKEIKFLLHFVKESKQDESGMPNNRFLAERTGGTYSTLKVQPAELEDSGVYFCASSFLTGYTEAFFGQGTRLTVV.